A selection of T cell receptor beta chains follows, all from one sample in a study of blood T cell repertoires in COVID-19. Sequenced by immunoSEQ multiplex PCR; TCRdb stores in-frame clones only, minus some. Of nearly 350,000 clones in the sample, around 82% were seen once. The sample taken for sequencing was peripheral blood. Receptor source: a man aged 30-40 years with active or convalescent COVID-19. Each CDR3 is given with its conserved first and last residue. A D gene is named only where the DNA matches it firmly. Size values are once, few and many counts, or a class for expanded clones, and some rows have none.

TRBJ2-7 TRBV11-2 . TRBD2 TGTGCCAGCACAATAGCGGGATACAACTCCTACGAGCAGTACTTC CASTIAGYNSYEQYF
TRBJ1-1 TRBV4-1 . . TGCGCCAGCAGCCAAGGAATAATGGCCGCTGAAGCTTTCTTT CASSQGIMAAEAFF
TRBJ1-3 TRBV9 . . TGTGCCAGCAGCCCACACGTGAGGATGAACTCTGGAAACACCATATATTTT CASSPHVRMNSGNTIYF
TRBJ2-1 TRBV28 . . TGTGCCAGCAGTTTGGTACTACAGGGACGAAGGGGTAATGAGCAGTTCTTC CASSLVLQGRRGNEQFF
TRBJ1-6 TRBV28 . TRBD1 TGTGCCAGCAGTCCCCCCGGACAGGCCTATAATTCACCCCTCCACTTT CASSPPGQAYNSPLHF
TRBJ1-2 TRBV6-5 . TRBD1 TGTGCCACTTACGGGACAGGGAAATTGCGTGGCTACACCTTC CATYGTGKLRGYTF
TRBJ2-7 TRBV4-1 . . TGCGCCAGCAGACGCGACAGCTTAGGATCCTACGAGCAGTACTTC CASRRDSLGSYEQYF
TRBJ2-7 TRBV14 . . TGTGCCAGCAGCCTAAACCCCCGGGGGACCTACGAGCAGTACTTC CASSLNPRGTYEQYF
TRBJ2-1 TRBV28 . . TGTGCCAGCAGTCCCCTGGGAGGTAGTCCGGTTAGCTCCTACAATGAGCAGTTCTTC CASSPLGGSPVSSYNEQFF
TRBJ1-1 TRBV6-6 . TRBD1 TGTGCCAGCAGTCGCCGGACAGGGACCACTGAAGCTTTCTTT CASSRRTGTTEAFF
TRBJ2-3 TRBV29-1 . . TGCAGCGTCCCCAAACTATTCACAGATACGCAGTATTTT CSVPKLFTDTQYF
TRBJ2-1 TRBV6-5 . . TGTGCCAGCACCAGGGGACAATTCGGCGACAATGAGCAGTTCTTC CASTRGQFGDNEQFF
TRBJ1-4 TRBV14 . TRBD1 TGTGCCAGCAGAAGGACAGGGGAGGAGGAAAAACTGTTTTTT CASRRTGEEEKLFF
TRBJ2-3 TRBV6-5 . . TGTGCCAGCAGTTACTTTCCAGAAGAACATACGCAGTATTTT CASSYFPEEHTQYF
TRBJ2-3 TRBV7-8 . . TGTGCCAGCAGCTTACAGGGGTTTGAAGATACGCAGTATTTT CASSLQGFEDTQYF
TRBJ2-3 TRBV5-4 . TRBD2 TGTGCCAGCAGCTTAGGCGGGGGGGAGGTGTATACGCAGTATTTT CASSLGGGEVYTQYF
TRBJ2-1 TRBV6-5 . TRBD2 TGTGCCAGCAGTACTAGCGGGGGGCCTTACAATGAGCAGTTCTTC CASSTSGGPYNEQFF
TRBJ1-5 TRBV27 . . TGTGCCAGCAGTTTATCAGGGGCGGGCAATCAGCCCCAGCATTTT CASSLSGAGNQPQHF
TRBJ2-1 TRBV3-1/TRBV3-2 . . TGTGCCAGCAGCCCCCGGGACATCCCCTCCTACAATGAGCAGTTCTTC CASSPRDIPSYNEQFF
TRBJ1-1 TRBV4-1 . TRBD1 TGCGCCAGCAGCCAAGCAGGACAGGGCTGGACTGAAGCTTTCTTT CASSQAGQGWTEAFF
TRBJ1-3 TRBV4-1 . . TGCGCCAGCAGCCAAGATGATAGCAGGGTAGGGGGAAACACCATATATTTT CASSQDDSRVGGNTIYF
TRBJ2-2 TRBV19 . TRBD2 TGTGCCAGTAGTATAATGAGCCTAGCGGGGGGAAGAGGCGGGGAGCTGTTTTTT CASSIMSLAGGRGGELFF
TRBJ1-5 TRBV19 . . TGTGCCAGTGCCGCTAGGGAGCATAGCAATCAGCCCCAGCATTTT CASAAREHSNQPQHF
TRBJ1-4 TRBV5-5 . . TGTGCCAGCAGCCCGGGGGGGTGGAATGAAAAACTGTTTTTT CASSPGGWNEKLFF
TRBJ1-5 TRBV19 . . TGTGCCAGTAGTATGTCGGTTAATCAGCCCCAGCATTTT CASSMSVNQPQHF
TRBJ1-2 TRBV5-4 . TRBD1 TGTGCCAGCAGCTGGGGGACAGCCTCTACCTATGGCTACACCTTC CASSWGTASTYGYTF
TRBJ2-7 TRBV9 . . TGTGCCATCCGACAGAAGTATCACTACGAGCAGTACTTC CAIRQKYHYEQYF
TRBJ1-6 TRBV5-6 . . TGTGCCAGCAGCCCCCCGGGGGGGATTGGGTCACCCCTCCACTTT CASSPPGGIGSPLHF
TRBJ2-3 TRBV7-2 . . TGTGCCAGCAGCTACCAAATCCCCGCGGATACGCAGTATTTT CASSYQIPADTQYF
TRBJ2-3 TRBV3-1/TRBV3-2 . . TGTGCCAGCAGCTATGGGGGGTCGGGGCAGTATTTT CASSYGGSGQYF
TRBJ1-3 TRBV11-1 . TRBD1 TGTGCCAGCAGCTTAGCAGGGACAGCTGGAAACACCATATATTTT CASSLAGTAGNTIYF
TRBJ1-2 TRBV30 . . TGTGCCCTGGAAGGAGGGTCTGGTGGCTACACCTTC CALEGGSGGYTF
TRBJ2-1 TRBV5-6 . TRBD2 TGTGCCAGCCTACCTAGCGGTTACAATGAGCAGTTCTTC CASLPSGYNEQFF
TRBJ2-1 TRBV4-2 . TRBD2 TGTGCCAGCAGCCAAGTCCCGGGACTAGAGAATGAGCAGTTCTTC CASSQVPGLENEQFF
TRBJ2-7 TRBV9 . . TGTGCCAGCAGCGTAGGGGGCTCCGACGAGCAGTACTTC CASSVGGSDEQYF
TRBJ2-2 TRBV7-3 . TRBD1 TGTGCCAGCAGCTCGACAGGGGCCAACACCGGGGAGCTGTTTTTT CASSSTGANTGELFF
TRBJ2-1 TRBV4-2 few TRBD2 TGTGCCAGCAGCGCCGGGACTAGCGGGTGGAGGATGTCCTACAATGAGCAGTTCTTC CASSAGTSGWRMSYNEQFF
TRBJ1-2 TRBV19 . . TGTGCCAGTTCGAGGACAGTTAACTATGGCTACACCTTC CASSRTVNYGYTF
TRBJ1-2 TRBV5-5 . . TGTGCCAGCAGCTGGGGGGGAGCAAACTATGGCTACACCTTC CASSWGGANYGYTF
TRBJ1-2 TRBV10-3 once TRBD1 TGTGCCATCAGTGAGCCGGGACAGGGAAGGCTTAAATCCTATGGCTACACCTTC CAISEPGQGRLKSYGYTF
TRBJ1-1 TRBV5-1 . . TGCGCCAGCAGCTCGGAGGAAAATATGAACACTGAAGCTTTCTTT CASSSEENMNTEAFF